This T cell receptor beta chain emerged from a study of OX40 agonist ivuxolimab in advanced cancers. As for the study in general: Cancers in dose escalation were hepatocellular, melanoma, renal cell and head and neck. Regarding the study as a whole: More expanded clones were seen, on average, in CD8+ T cells than in CD4+. The specificity for antigen of the expanded peripheral T cells was not determined.

This clone was counted between two and nine times. Its specificity is not known. The germline V gene has CDR1 MNHNS and CDR2 SASEGT. Trimming shortened V by 3 bases and J by 1 base, and 12 bases separated the two germline ends. CDR3 size: 15 residues. Some clones are missing from TCRdb's copy, which holds only in-frame ones; the method was immunoSEQ multiplex PCR. The repertoire consists of 69,000 or so clones, with about four fifths occurring once and the leading ten covering more than 6.5%. Sample: CD4+ or CD8+ T cells sorted from blood, taken in a trial of the OX40 agonist ivuxolimab. The receptor's source is an adult with an advanced solid tumor such as melanoma, head and neck, liver or kidney cancer. The chain carries TRBV6-1 and TRBJ2-5; D is undetermined. Here the CDR3 DNA reads TGTGCCAGCAGTGAGACGAGCACCCTCCAAGAGACCCAGTACTTC. Translation: CASSETSTLQETQYF.